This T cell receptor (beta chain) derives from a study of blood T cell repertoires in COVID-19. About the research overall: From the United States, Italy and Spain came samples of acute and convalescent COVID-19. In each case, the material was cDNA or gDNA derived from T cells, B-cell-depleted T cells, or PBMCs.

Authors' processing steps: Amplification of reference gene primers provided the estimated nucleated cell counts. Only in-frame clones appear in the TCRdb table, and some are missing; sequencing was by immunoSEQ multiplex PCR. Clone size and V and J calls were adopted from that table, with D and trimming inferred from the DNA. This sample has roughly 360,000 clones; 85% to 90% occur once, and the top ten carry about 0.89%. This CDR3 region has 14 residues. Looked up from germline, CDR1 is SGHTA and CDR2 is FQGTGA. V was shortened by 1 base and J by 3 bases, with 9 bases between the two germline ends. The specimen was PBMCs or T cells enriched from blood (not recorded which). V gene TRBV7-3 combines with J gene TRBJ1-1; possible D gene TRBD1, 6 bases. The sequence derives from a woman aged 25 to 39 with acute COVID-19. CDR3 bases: TGTGCCAGCAGCTTAAACAGGGCGGACACTGAAGCTTTCTTT. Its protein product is CASSLNRADTEAFF.